This T cell receptor (beta chain) was captured in a study of response to subunit inactivated influenza vaccine. Study observations and caveats: Authors suggested seasonal influenza vaccinations each recruit few new T cells.

This clonotype has more than one count but fewer than ten. The antigen remains undetermined. MiXCR was run by TCRdb on the RT-PCR reads, yielding one entry per CDR3 protein. The table lists about 190,000 distinct CDR3 sequences, 14% of them singletons. The CDR3 has 15 amino acids. Trimming removed 5 bases at V and 3 bases at J, with 16 bases between. Germline assignment: CDR1 SEHNR and CDR2 FQNEAQ (reference sequence). Sequences were derived from CD8+ T cells sorted from PBMCs, sampled around 5 days after vaccination. The genes are TRBV7-9 and TRBJ2-5; D is perhaps TRBD1 or TRBD2 (5 bases each). The TCR was taken from a man aged 50 or older who received an inactivated influenza vaccine. The CDR3 loop reads CASSPEGRTKETQYF. DNA of the CDR3: TGTGCCAGCAGCCCAGAGGGACGGACAAAAGAGACCCAGTACTTC. The full variable domain, its missing parts supplied by reference TRBV7-9 and TRBJ2-5, is DTGVSQNPRHKITKRGQNVTFRCDPISEHNRLYWYRQTLGQGPEFLTYFQNEAQLEKSRLLSDRFSAERPKGSFSTLEIQRTEQGDSAMYLCASSPEGRTKETQYFGPGTRLLVL.